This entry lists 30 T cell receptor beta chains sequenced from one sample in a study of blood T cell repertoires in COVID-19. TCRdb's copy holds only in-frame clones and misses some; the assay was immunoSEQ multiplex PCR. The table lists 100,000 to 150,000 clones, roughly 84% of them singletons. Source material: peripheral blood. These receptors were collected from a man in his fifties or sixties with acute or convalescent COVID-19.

This chain's CDR3 is CAWSSSSYGYTF. CDR3 sequence (DNA): TGTGCCTGGAGTTCCTCCTCCTATGGCTACACCTTC. The V and J genes are TRBV30 and TRBJ1-2, with D uncertain. Germline V gene sequence: CDR1 GTSNPN, CDR2 SVGIG (reference sequence). The ends were cut back, 2 bases at V and 4 bases at J, with 8 bases in the middle. CDR3 size: 12 residues.

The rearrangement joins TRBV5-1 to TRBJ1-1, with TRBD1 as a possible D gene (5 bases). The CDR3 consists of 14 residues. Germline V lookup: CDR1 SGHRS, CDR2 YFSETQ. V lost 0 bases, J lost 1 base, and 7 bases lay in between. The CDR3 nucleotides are TGCGCCAGCAGCTTGGGCGGACAGAACACTGAAGCTTTCTTT. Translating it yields CASSLGGQNTEAFF.

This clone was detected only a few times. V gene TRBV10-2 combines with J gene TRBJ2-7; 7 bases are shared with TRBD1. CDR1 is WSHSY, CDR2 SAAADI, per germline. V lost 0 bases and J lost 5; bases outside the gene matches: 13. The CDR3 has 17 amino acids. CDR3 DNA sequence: TGCGCCAGCAGTGAGTCGAGTCCCGGGACAGTTCGCCACGAGCAGTACTTC. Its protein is CASSESSPGTVRHEQYF.

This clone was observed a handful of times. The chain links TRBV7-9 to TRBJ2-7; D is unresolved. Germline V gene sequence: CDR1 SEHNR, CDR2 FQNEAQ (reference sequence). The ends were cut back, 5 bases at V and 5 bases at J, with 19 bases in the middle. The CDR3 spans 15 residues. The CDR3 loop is CASSPPLLGMDEQYF. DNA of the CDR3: TGTGCCAGCAGCCCCCCGTTGCTGGGCATGGACGAGCAGTACTTC.

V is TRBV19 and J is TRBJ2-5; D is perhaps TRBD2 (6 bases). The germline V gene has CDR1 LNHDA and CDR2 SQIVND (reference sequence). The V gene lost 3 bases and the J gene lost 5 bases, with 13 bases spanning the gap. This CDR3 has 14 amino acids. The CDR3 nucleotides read TGTGCCAGTAGTATTGTCGGGGGTGCGGAGACCCAGTACTTC. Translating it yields CASSIVGGAETQYF.

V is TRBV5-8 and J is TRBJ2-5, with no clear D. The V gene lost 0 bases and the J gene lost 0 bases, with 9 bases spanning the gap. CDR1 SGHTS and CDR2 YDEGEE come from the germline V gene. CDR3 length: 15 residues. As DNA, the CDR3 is TGTGCCAGCAGCTTGGGTTCCGGGTACCAAGAGACCCAGTACTTC. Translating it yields CASSLGSGYQETQYF.

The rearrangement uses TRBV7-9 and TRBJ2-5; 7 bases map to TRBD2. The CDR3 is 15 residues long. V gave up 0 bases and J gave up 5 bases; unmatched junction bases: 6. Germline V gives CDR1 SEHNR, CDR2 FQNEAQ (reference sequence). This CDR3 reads CASSLAAQGGETQYF. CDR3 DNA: TGTGCCAGCAGCTTAGCGGCCCAGGGAGGGGAGACCCAGTACTTC.

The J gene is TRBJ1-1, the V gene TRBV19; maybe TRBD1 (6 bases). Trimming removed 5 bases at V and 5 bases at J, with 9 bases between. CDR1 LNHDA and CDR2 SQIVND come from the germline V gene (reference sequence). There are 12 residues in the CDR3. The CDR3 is CASSPGETEAFF. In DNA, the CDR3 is TGTGCCAGTAGTCCAGGGGAGACTGAAGCTTTCTTT.

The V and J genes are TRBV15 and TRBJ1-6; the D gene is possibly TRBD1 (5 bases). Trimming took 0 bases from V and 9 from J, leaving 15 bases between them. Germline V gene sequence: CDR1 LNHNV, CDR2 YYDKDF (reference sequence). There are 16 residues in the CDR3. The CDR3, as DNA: TGTGCCACCAGCAGAGAGTTGGTCCAGGGATCTTCACCCCTCCACTTT. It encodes CATSRELVQGSSPLHF.

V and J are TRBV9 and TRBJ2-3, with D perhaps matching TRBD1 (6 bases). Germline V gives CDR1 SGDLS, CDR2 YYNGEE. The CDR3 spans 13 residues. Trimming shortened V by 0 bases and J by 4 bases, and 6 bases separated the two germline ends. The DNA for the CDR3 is TGTGCCAGCAGCGTAGACAGGGCAGATACGCAGTATTTT. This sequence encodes CASSVDRADTQYF.

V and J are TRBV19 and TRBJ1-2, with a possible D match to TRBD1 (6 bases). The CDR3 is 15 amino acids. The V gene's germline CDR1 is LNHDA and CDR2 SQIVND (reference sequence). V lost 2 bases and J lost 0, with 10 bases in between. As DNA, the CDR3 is TGTGCCAGTAGTATAAGGACAGTTACTAACTATGGCTACACCTTC. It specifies CASSIRTVTNYGYTF.

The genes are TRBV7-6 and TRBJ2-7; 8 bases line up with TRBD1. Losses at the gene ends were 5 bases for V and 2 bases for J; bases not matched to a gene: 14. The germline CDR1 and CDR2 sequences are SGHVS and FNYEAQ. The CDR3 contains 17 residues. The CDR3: CASSPVAQGGAAYEQYF. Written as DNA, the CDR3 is TGTGCCAGCAGCCCAGTAGCACAGGGGGGTGCTGCCTACGAGCAGTACTTC.

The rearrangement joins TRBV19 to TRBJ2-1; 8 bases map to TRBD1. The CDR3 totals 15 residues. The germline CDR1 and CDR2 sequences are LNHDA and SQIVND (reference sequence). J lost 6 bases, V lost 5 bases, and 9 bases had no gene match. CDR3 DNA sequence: TGTGCCAGTAGTCTTCAGGGGGCCCCCCCCAATGAGCAGTTCTTC. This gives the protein CASSLQGAPPNEQFF.

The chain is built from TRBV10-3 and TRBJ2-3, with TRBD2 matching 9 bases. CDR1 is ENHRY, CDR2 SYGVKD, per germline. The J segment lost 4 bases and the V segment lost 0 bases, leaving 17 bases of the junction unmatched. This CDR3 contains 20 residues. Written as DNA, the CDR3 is TGTGCCATCAGTGAGTCGACCAGGGTGGGTAGCGGGGGTCACCCAGATACGCAGTATTTT. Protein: CAISESTRVGSGGHPDTQYF.

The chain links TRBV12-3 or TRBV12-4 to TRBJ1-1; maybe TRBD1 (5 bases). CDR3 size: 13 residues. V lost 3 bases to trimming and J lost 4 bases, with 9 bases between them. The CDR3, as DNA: TGTGCCAGCAGTTTGGGGGGGTTCACTGAAGCTTTCTTT. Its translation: CASSLGGFTEAFF.

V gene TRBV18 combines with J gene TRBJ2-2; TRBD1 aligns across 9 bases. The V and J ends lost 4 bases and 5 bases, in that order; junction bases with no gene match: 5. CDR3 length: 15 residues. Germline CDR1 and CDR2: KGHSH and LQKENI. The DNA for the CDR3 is TGTGCCAGCTCACACAGGGGGCAAGAAACCGGGGAGCTGTTTTTT. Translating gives CASSHRGQETGELFF.

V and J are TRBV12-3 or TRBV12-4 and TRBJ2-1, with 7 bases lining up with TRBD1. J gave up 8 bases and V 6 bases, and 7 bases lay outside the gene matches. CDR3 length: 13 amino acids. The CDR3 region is CASSSDRVDEQFF. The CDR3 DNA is TGTGCCAGCAGCTCCGACAGGGTCGATGAGCAGTTCTTC.

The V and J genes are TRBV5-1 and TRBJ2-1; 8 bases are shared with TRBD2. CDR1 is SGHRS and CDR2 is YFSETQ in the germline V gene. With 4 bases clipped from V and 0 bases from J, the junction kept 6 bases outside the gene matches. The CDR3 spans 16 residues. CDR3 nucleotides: TGCGCCAGCAGCGACATAGCGGGGAGCTCCTACAATGAGCAGTTCTTC. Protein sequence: CASSDIAGSSYNEQFF.

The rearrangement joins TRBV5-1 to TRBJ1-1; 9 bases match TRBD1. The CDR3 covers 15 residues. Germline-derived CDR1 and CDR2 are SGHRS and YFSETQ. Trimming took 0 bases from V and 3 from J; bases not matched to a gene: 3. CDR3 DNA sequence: TGCGCCAGCAGCTTGGGCCGGACAGGGGACACTGAAGCTTTCTTT. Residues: CASSLGRTGDTEAFF.

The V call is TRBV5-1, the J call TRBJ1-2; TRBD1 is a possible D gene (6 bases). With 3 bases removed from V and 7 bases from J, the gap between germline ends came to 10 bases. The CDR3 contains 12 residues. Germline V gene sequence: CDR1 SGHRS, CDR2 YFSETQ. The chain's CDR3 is CASSYEGGGYTF. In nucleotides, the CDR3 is TGCGCCAGCAGCTACGAAGGGGGTGGCTACACCTTC.

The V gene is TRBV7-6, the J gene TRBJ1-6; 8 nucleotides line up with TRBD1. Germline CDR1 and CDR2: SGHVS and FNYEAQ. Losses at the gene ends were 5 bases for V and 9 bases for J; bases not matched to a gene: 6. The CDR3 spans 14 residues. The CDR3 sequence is CASSPDRAGSPLHF. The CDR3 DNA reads TGTGCCAGCAGCCCGGACAGGGCGGGTTCACCCCTCCACTTT.

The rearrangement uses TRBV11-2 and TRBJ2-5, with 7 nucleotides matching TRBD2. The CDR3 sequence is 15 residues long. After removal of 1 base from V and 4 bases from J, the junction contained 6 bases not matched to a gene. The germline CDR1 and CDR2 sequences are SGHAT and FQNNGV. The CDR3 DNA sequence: TGTGCCAGCAGCTTAGGGGCCAGGGAGGGAGAGACCCAGTACTTC. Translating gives CASSLGAREGETQYF.

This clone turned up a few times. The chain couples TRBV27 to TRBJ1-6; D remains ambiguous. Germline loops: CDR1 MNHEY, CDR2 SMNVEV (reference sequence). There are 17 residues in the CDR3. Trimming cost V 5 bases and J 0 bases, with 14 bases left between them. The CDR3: CASSRQLQSSYNSPLHF. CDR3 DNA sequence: TGTGCCAGCAGTCGTCAACTGCAAAGCTCCTATAATTCACCCCTCCACTTT.

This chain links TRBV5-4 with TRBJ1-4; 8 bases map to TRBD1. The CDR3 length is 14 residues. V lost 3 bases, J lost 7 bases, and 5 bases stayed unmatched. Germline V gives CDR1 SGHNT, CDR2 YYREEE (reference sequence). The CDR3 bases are TGTGCCAGCAGCTCGGACAGGGAGGGTGAAAAACTGTTTTTT. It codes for CASSSDREGEKLFF. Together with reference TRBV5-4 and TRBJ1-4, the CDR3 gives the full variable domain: ETGVTQSPTHLIKTRGQQVTLRCSSQSGHNTVSWYQQALGQGPQFIFQYYREEENGRGNFPPRFSGLQFPNYSSELNVNALELDDSALYLCASSSDREGEKLFFGSGTQLSVL.

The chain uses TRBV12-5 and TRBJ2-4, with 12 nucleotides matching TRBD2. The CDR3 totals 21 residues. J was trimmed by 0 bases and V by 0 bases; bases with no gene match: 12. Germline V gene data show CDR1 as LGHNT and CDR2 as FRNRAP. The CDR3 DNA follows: TGTGCTAGTGGTTTGGTATACCCCCGACTAGCGGGAGTAGTAGCCAAAAACATTCAGTACTTC. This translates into CASGLVYPRLAGVVAKNIQYF.

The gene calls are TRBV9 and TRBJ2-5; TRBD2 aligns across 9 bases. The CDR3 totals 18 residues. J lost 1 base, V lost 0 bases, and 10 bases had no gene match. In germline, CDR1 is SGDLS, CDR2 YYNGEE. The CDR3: CASSVDSGGVNIQETQYF. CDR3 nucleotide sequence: TGTGCCAGCAGCGTAGATAGCGGGGGCGTCAACATCCAAGAGACCCAGTACTTC.

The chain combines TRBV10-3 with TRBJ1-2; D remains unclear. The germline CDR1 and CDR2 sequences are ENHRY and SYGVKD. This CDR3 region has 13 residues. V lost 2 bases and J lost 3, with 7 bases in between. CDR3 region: CAISEASYYGYTF. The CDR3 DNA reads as TGTGCCATCAGTGAGGCCAGTTACTATGGCTACACCTTC.

The CDR3 sequence is CASSQVGRVETQYF. The CDR3 DNA sequence: TGTGCCAGCAGCCAGGTGGGCAGGGTCGAGACCCAGTACTTC. This chain uses TRBV3-1 (or the pseudogene TRBV3-2) with TRBJ2-5, with D perhaps TRBD1 (5 bases). V dropped 3 bases and J dropped 5 bases, with 13 bases sitting between them. Germline assignment: CDR1 LGHDT and CDR2 YNNKEL (reference sequence). This CDR3 is 14 amino acids long.

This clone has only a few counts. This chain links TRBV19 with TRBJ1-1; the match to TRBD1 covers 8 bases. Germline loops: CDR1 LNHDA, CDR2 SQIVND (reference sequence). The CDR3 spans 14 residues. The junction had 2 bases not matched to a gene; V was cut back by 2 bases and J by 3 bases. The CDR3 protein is CASSIQGADTEAFF. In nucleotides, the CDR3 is TGTGCCAGTAGTATACAGGGGGCAGACACTGAAGCTTTCTTT.

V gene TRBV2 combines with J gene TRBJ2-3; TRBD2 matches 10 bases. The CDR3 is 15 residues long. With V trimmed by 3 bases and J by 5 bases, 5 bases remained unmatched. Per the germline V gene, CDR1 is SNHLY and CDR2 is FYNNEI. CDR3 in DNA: TGTGCCAGCAGTGAGGGAGCGGGAGGGAGAGATACGCAGTATTTT. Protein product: CASSEGAGGRDTQYF.